This section outlines one TCR beta chain sequence together with its context. Its specificity is not known. Regions amplified from RNA transcripts were the TCR beta CDR3 regions. Using the HTBI primer set, a first-round RT-PCR was run on the TCR CDR3. TCRdb independently ran MiXCR on the multiplex PCR reads; one entry per CDR3 protein. The sample has some 200,000 distinct CDR3 sequences, over 15% seen once. This record comes from a study of T cells in Graves' hyperthyroidism and ophthalmopathy. Study-level results: Clonotypes that were expanded in thyroid above 0.001 mostly appeared in blood too.

The material sequenced was blood. This sequence originates from a man aged 45-60 years with Graves' hyperthyroidism.

The CDR3 region is CASSRPPLQGIGTEAFF. DNA for the CDR3: TGTGCCAGCAGCCGTCCCCCCCTCCAGGGAATCGGCACTGAAGCTTTCTTT. This chain connects TRBV28 to TRBJ1-1, with D perhaps TRBD1 (5 bases). CDR1 is MDHEN and CDR2 is SYDVKM in the germline V gene. The V end was cut by 6 bases, the J end by 4 bases, with 24 bases between. The CDR3 runs 17 residues. The whole variable domain, remainder taken from reference TRBV28 and TRBJ1-1, is DVKVTQSSRYLVKRTGEKVFLECVQDMDHENMFWYRQDPGLGLRLIYFSYDVKMKEKGDIPEGYSVSREKKERFSLILESASTNQTSMYLCASSRPPLQGIGTEAFFGQGTRLTVV.